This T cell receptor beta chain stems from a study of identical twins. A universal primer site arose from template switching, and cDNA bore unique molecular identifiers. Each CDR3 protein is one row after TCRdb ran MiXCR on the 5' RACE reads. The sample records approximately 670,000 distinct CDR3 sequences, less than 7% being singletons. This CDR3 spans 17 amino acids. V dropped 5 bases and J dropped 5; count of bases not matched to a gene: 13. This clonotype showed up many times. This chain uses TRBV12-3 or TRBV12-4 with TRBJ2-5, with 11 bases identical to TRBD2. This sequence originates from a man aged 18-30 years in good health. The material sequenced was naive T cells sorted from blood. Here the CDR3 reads CASSDPTSGTTYETQYF. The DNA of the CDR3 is TGTGCCAGCAGTGACCCGACTAGCGGGACCACTTATGAGACCCAGTACTTC.